Each of the 14 T cell receptor beta chains below was sequenced from the same sample in a study of shared clonotypes between healthy human individuals. Sequencing used immunoSEQ multiplex PCR; TCRdb keeps in-frame clones, though not all of them. The sample holds 1.4 million to 1.5 million clones, roughly 96% seen once. The specimen was naive CD4+ T cells sorted from blood. The subset denotes: CD45RA+ positively selected. These receptors were obtained from a man under 40 in good health.

The rearrangement uses TRBV7-9 and TRBJ2-5; the D gene is possibly TRBD1 (5 bases). CDR1 and CDR2 (germline): SEHNR, FQNEAQ (reference sequence). The CDR3 totals 13 residues. V was trimmed by 5 bases and J by 3 bases, leaving 10 bases between them. Written as DNA, the CDR3 is TGTGCCAGCAGCCCTAGGGGCAAAGAGACCCAGTACTTC. This sequence encodes CASSPRGKETQYF.

The DNA of the CDR3 is TGTGCCAGCAGCTTCGGAAGGGGCGGGGCGGTCTACGAGCAGTACTTC. Protein: CASSFGRGGAVYEQYF. This rearrangement joins TRBV11-2 to TRBJ2-7, with D perhaps matching TRBD2 (6 bases). Germline assignment: CDR1 SGHAT and CDR2 FQNNGV. Trimming stripped 3 bases from V and 3 bases from J, with 18 bases between. The CDR3 length is 16 residues.

The chain combines TRBV10-3 with TRBJ1-2; TRBD1 might be the D (6 bases). The V gene's germline CDR1 is ENHRY and CDR2 SYGVKD. The CDR3 has 16 amino acids. V was pared by 4 bases and J by 7 bases, with 22 bases between. Here the CDR3 reads CAISGGGDLLEGGYTF. CDR3 sequence (DNA): TGTGCCATCAGTGGAGGGGGGGACCTACTTGAAGGTGGCTACACCTTC.

This rearrangement joins TRBV30 to TRBJ1-5, with a possible D match to TRBD1 (6 bases). Germline CDR1 is GTSNPN and CDR2 is SVGIG (reference sequence). The CDR3 is made up of 12 amino acids. Trimming stripped 2 bases from V and 5 bases from J, with 7 bases between. In nucleotides, the CDR3 is TGTGCCTGGAGTCCAGGGGATCAGCCCCAGCATTTT. Its translation is CAWSPGDQPQHF. The variable domain in full, completed from reference TRBV30 and TRBJ1-5, reads SQTIHQWPATLVQPVGSPLSLECTVEGTSNPNLYWYRQAAGRGLQLLFYSVGIGQISSEVPQNLSASRPQDRQFILSSKKLLLSDSGFYLCAWSPGDQPQHFGDGTRLSIL.

The chain has TRBV5-1 and TRBJ1-2; 9 bases fit TRBD1. Trimming removed 0 bases from V and 6 bases from J; junction bases left unmatched: 6. This CDR3 region has 15 residues. Germline V gene lookup returns CDR1 SGHRS and CDR2 YFSETQ. The DNA of the CDR3 is TGCGCCAGCAGCTTGGGGGGACAGGGTGTTAATGGCTACACCTTC. This sequence encodes CASSLGGQGVNGYTF. Supplemented by reference TRBV5-1 and TRBJ1-2, the full variable domain reads KAGVTQTPRYLIKTRGQQVTLSCSPISGHRSVSWYQQTPGQGLQFLFEYFSETQRNKGNFPGRFSGRQFSNSRSEMNVSTLELGDSALYLCASSLGGQGVNGYTFGSGTRLTVV.

This chain links TRBV6-5 with TRBJ2-3, with 7 bases that match TRBD2. The CDR3 consists of 14 residues. CDR1 is MNHEY and CDR2 is SVGAGI in the germline V gene. V lost 6 bases to trimming and J lost 4 bases; unmatched junction nucleotides: 7. DNA for the CDR3: TGTGCCAGCAGGGCTAGCGGCGGTCCAGATACGCAGTATTTT. Translation gives CASRASGGPDTQYF.

This clone was seen once. The rearrangement joins TRBV4-3 to TRBJ1-3, with 7 bases matching TRBD1. Germline assignment: CDR1 LGHNA and CDR2 YSLEER. Losses at the gene ends were 0 bases for V and 6 bases for J; bases not matched to a gene: 5. CDR3 size: 15 residues. The CDR3 here is CASSQDRQGVNTIYF. In nucleotides, the CDR3 is TGCGCCAGCAGCCAAGATAGGCAGGGGGTAAACACCATATATTTT.

This clone has a single count. This chain links TRBV19 with TRBJ2-1; possible D gene TRBD2, 5 bases. The CDR3 spans 15 residues. CDR1 LNHDA and CDR2 SQIVND come from the germline V gene (reference sequence). The V and J ends lost 3 bases and 10 bases respectively, with 19 bases between them. This chain's CDR3 is CASSMGQVSTGEQFF. CDR3 bases: TGTGCCAGTAGTATGGGTCAGGTGTCTACGGGGGAGCAGTTCTTC.

This sequence joins TRBV4-1 and TRBJ2-2, with 9 bases aligning to TRBD1. The J segment lost 4 bases and the V segment lost 5 bases, leaving 8 bases of the junction unmatched. This CDR3 contains 16 residues. Germline assignment: CDR1 MGHRA and CDR2 YSYEKL. This CDR3 is CASSDTDRGFTGELFF. CDR3 nucleotide sequence: TGCGCCAGCAGCGATACGGACAGGGGTTTCACCGGGGAGCTGTTTTTT.

The sample holds a few counts of this clone. V is TRBV30 and J is TRBJ2-3, with D perhaps being TRBD1 or TRBD2 (5 bases each). This CDR3 has 12 amino acids. Trimming took off 1 base at V and 11 bases at J, with 13 bases between the two ends. Per the germline V gene, CDR1 is GTSNPN and CDR2 is SVGIG (reference sequence). CDR3 sequence reads: CAWSALGAGQYF. The CDR3 DNA sequence: TGTGCCTGGAGTGCCCTTGGGGCGGGGCAGTATTTT.

This clone was detected only once. The V gene is TRBV27, the J gene TRBJ2-7; D may be TRBD2 (6 bases). The CDR3 extends over 12 amino acids. With 4 bases removed from V and 9 bases from J, the gap between germline ends came to 13 bases. Germline loops: CDR1 MNHEY, CDR2 SMNVEV (reference sequence). CDR3 DNA: TGTGCCAGCAGTTCAATTGCGGGGCGGCAGTACTTC. Its protein product is CASSSIAGRQYF.

The chain employs TRBV4-1 and TRBJ1-1; D perhaps matches TRBD1 (5 bases). The CDR3 is 15 amino acids. Germline V gene sequence: CDR1 MGHRA, CDR2 YSYEKL. The ends were cut back, 3 bases at V and 0 bases at J, with 11 bases in the middle. The CDR3 reads CASSHWGRVNTEAFF. Written as DNA, the CDR3 is TGCGCCAGCAGCCATTGGGGACGGGTGAACACTGAAGCTTTCTTT.

The rearrangement uses TRBV5-4 and TRBJ2-7; unclear D gene. Germline CDR1 reads SGHNT; CDR2 reads YYREEE (reference sequence). The CDR3 runs to 14 residues. The V and J ends lost 2 bases and 3 bases respectively, with 12 bases between them. CDR3 loop: CASSFSGVFYEQYF. The CDR3 DNA follows: TGTGCCAGCAGCTTTTCAGGAGTTTTCTACGAGCAGTACTTC.

The V and J genes are TRBV14 and TRBJ2-4; tentative D call: TRBD1 (6 bases). This CDR3 region has 15 residues. The germline V and J ends were trimmed by 4 bases and 8 bases, with 18 bases remaining between them. Germline lookup yields CDR1 SGHDN and CDR2 FVKESK. The CDR3 DNA reads as TGTGCCAGCAGCCTGCGGCGCACAGGGTGGGACATTCAGTACTTC. Its protein product is CASSLRRTGWDIQYF. Full variable domain (outside the CDR3, taken from reference TRBV14 and TRBJ2-4): EAGVTQFPSHSVIEKGQTVTLRCDPISGHDNLYWYRRVMGKEIKFLLHFVKESKQDESGMPNNRFLAERTGGTYSTLKVQPAELEDSGVYFCASSLRRTGWDIQYFGAGTRLSVL.